The present T cell receptor (beta chain) was sequenced within a study of cytomegalovirus exposure and HLA in healthy donors. Study-wide results and limits: Roughly even sequencing depth across donors was the assumption behind the presence/absence analyses. Beyond CMV serostatus, there was no information to go on about immune exposure. The classifier was said to identify cytomegalovirus status with high specificity and sensitivity.

The PCR used 60 Vbeta and 13 Jbeta primers. Profiled with immunoSEQ multiplex PCR; TCRdb holds only in-frame clones, not every one. The profile covers roughly 180,000 clones, with roughly 84% appearing a single time and approximately 0.25% taken by the ten largest. Details on this clone: The antigen remains undetermined.

The junction had 8 bases not matched to a gene; V was cut back by 0 bases and J by 5 bases. The CDR3 extends over 17 amino acids. Germline V gene data show CDR1 as SGHNT and CDR2 as YYREEE (reference sequence). The origin of this receptor is a boy aged 10-17 years in good health and CMV-seronegative. Sequencing used PBMCs. V gene TRBV5-4 combines with J gene TRBJ2-5; 12 bases agree with TRBD2. CDR3 amino acids: CASSLVGLAGSRETQYF. The CDR3 nucleotides read TGTGCCAGCAGCTTGGTAGGACTAGCGGGATCCCGCGAGACCCAGTACTTC.